The text below deals with one T cell receptor (beta chain). The data were produced by immunoSEQ multiplex PCR, yet TCRdb's version contains in-frame clones alone and is incomplete. The sample records 220,000 or so clones, approximately 80% being singletons. Living in 24 US areas, the participants were between roughly 18 and 95 years of age. Cohorts were based on clinical histories the participants reported. The sample is drawn from a study of blood T cell repertoires in COVID-19. Looking at the study overall: Material from acute and convalescent COVID-19 was sourced from the United States, Italy and Spain.

Germline CDR1 and CDR2: SNHLY and FYNNEI. CDR3 length: 13 residues. Trimming left V 6 bases short and J 0 bases short, with 3 bases between. Material for sequencing was PBMCs or T cells enriched from blood (not recorded which). The receptor was isolated from a woman aged 55-69 years who had recovered from COVID-19. The V gene is TRBV2, the J gene TRBJ1-6; D not certain. The CDR3 loop is CASRSSYNSPLHF. The CDR3 DNA reads as TGTGCCAGCAGGAGCTCCTATAATTCACCCCTCCACTTT.